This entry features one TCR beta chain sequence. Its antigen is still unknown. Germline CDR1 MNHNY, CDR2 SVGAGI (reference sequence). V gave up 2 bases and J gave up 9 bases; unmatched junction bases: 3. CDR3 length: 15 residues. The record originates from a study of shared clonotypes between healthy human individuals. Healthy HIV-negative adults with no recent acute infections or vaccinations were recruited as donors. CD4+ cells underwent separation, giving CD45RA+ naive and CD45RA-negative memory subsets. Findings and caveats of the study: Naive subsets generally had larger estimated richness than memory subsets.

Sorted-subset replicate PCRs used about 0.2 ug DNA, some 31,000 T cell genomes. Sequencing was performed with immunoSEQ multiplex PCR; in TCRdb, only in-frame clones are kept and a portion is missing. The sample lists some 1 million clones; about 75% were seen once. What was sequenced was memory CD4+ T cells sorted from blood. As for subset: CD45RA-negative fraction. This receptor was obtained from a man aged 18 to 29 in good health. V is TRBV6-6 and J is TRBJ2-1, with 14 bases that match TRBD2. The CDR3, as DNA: TGTGCCAGCAGTTACGGGACTAGCGGGAGTGGTGAGCAGTTCTTC. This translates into CASSYGTSGSGEQFF.